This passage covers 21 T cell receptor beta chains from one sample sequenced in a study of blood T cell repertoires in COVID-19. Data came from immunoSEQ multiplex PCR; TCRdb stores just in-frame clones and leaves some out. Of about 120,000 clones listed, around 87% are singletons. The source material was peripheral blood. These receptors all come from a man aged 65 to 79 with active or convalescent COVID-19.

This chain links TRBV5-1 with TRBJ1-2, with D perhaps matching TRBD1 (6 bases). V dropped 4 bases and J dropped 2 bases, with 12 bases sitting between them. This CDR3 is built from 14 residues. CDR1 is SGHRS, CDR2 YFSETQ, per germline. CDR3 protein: CASSQQGGNYGYTF. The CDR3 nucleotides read TGCGCCAGCAGCCAACAGGGAGGGAACTATGGCTACACCTTC.

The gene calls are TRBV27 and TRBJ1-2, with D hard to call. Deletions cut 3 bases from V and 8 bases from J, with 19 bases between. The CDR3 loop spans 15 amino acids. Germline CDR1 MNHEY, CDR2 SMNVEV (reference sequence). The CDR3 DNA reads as TGTGCCAGCAGTTTGAGTGCCCCGGGGTATTCCGGCTACACCTTC. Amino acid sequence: CASSLSAPGYSGYTF.

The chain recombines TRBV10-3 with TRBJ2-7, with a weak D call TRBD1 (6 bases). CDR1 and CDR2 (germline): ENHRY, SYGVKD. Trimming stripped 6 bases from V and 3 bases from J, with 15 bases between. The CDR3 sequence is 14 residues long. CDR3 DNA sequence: TGTGCCATCAGCCCCCCCGGGACAATCTACGAGCAGTACTTC. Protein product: CAISPPGTIYEQYF.

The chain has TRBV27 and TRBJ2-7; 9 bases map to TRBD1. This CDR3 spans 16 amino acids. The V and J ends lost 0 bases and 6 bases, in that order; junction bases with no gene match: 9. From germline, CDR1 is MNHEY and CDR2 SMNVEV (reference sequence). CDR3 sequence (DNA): TGTGCCAGCAGTTTATCGTGGGGACAGGGAATAGCCGAGCAGTACTTC. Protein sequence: CASSLSWGQGIAEQYF.

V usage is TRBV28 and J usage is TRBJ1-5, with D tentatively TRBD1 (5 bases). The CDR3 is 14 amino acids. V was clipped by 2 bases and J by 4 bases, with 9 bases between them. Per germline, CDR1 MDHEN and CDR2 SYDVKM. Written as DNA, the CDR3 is TGTGCCAGCAGTTTAATGGGGGGGAATCAGCCCCAGCATTTT. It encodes CASSLMGGNQPQHF.

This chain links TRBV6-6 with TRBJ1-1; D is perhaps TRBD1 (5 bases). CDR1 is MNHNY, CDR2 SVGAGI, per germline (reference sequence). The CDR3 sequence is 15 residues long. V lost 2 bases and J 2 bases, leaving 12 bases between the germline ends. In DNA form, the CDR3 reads TGTGCCAGCAGTTACCCCGCCAGGGCCAACACTGAAGCTTTCTTT. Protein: CASSYPARANTEAFF.

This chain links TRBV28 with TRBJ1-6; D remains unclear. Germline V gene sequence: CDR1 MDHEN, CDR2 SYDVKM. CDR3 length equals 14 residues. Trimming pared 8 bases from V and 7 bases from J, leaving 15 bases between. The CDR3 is CASLFHKANSPLHF. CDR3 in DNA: TGTGCCAGCCTTTTTCACAAAGCGAATTCACCCCTCCACTTT.

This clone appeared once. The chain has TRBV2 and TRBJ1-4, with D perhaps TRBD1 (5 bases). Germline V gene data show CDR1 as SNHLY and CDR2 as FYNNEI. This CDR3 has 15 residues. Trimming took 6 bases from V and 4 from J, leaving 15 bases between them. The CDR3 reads CASRGTRERNEKLFF. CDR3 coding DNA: TGTGCCAGCAGGGGGACCCGGGAGCGTAATGAAAAACTGTTTTTT.

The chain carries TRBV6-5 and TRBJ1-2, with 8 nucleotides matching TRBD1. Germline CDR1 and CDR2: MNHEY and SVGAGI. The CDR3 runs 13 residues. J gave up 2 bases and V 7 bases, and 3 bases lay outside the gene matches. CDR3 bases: TGTGCCAGCACTCGGACAGGGAACTATGGCTACACCTTC. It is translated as CASTRTGNYGYTF.

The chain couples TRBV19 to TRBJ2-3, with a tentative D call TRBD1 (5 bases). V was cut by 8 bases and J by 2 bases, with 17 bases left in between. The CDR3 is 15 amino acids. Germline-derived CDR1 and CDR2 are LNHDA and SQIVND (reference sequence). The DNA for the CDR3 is TGTGCCAGTGCAACCAGACAGTCTAACACAGATACGCAGTATTTT. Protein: CASATRQSNTDTQYF.

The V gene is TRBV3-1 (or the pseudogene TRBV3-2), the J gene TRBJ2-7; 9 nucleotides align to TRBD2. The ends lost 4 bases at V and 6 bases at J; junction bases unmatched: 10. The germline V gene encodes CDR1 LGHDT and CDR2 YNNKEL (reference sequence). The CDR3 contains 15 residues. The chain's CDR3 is CASSRRIGSGSEQYF. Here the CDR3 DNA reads TGTGCCAGCAGCCGTCGAATCGGTAGCGGGAGCGAGCAGTACTTC.

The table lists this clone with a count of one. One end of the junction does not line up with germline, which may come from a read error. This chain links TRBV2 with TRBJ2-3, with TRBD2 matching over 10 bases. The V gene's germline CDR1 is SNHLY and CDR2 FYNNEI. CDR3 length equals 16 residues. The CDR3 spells CASSDPASGSRDTQYF. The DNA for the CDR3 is TGTGCCAGCAGTGACCCGGCTAGCGGGAGCAGAGATACGCAGTATTTT.

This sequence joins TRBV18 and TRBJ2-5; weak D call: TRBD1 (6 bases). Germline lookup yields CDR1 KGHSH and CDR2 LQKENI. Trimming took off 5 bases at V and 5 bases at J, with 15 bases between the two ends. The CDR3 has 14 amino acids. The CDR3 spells CASSDPRTEETQYF. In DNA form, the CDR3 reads TGTGCCAGCTCAGACCCGCGGACAGAGGAGACCCAGTACTTC.

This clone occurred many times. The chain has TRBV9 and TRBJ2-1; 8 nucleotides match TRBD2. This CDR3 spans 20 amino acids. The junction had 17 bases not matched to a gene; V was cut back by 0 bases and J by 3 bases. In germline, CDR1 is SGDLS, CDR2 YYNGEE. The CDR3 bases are TGTGCCAGCAGCGTAGCTCCTAGAGGGAGCGGGAGAGGGTTCTACAATGAGCAGTTCTTC. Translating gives CASSVAPRGSGRGFYNEQFF.

CDR3 DNA: TGTGCCAGCAGCCGAATTCAGTGGGATACGCAGTATTTT. Translating gives CASSRIQWDTQYF. The chain is built from TRBV11-3 and TRBJ2-3; no firm D call. Germline CDR1 is SGHNT and CDR2 is YENEEA. The V end was cut by 5 bases, the J end by 6 bases, with 12 bases between. CDR3 size: 13 residues.

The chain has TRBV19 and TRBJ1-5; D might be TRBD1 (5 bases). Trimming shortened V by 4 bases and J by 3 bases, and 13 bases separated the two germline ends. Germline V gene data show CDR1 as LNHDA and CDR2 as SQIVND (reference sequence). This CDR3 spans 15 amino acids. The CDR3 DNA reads TGTGCCAGTAGTAGGCAGACAGTCATCAATCAGCCCCAGCATTTT. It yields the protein CASSRQTVINQPQHF.

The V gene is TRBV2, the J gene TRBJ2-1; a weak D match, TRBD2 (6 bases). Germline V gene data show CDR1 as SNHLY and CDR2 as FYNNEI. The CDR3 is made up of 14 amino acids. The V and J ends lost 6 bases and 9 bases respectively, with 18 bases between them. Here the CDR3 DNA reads TGTGCCAGCAGAGGTATGGGAGGTATGGGTGAGCAGTTCTTC. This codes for CASRGMGGMGEQFF.

The CDR3 loop reads CASSEGSGLSTDTQYF. CDR3 coding DNA: TGTGCCAGCAGTGAAGGATCGGGTCTTAGCACAGATACGCAGTATTTT. The chain couples TRBV6-1 to TRBJ2-3; D not resolved. The CDR3 loop spans 16 amino acids. With 1 base removed from V and 0 bases from J, the gap between germline ends came to 11 bases. Germline CDR1 and CDR2: MNHNS and SASEGT.

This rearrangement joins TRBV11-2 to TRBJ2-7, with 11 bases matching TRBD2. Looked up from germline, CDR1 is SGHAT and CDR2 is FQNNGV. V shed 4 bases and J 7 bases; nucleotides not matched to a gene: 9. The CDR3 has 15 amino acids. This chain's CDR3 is CASSSLGLADGEQYF. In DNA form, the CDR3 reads TGTGCCAGCAGCTCCCTGGGACTAGCGGATGGGGAGCAGTACTTC.

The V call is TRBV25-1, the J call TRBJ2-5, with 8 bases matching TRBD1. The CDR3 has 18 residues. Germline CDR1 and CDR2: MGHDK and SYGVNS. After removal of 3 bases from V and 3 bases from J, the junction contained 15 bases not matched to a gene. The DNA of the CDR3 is TGTGCCAGCAGTGAGTCGAATCCAGGGGGCGGCTTAAAAGAGACCCAGTACTTC. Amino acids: CASSESNPGGGLKETQYF.

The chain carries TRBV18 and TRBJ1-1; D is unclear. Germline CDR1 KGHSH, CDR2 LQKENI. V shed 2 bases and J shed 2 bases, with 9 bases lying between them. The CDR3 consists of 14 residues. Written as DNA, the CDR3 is TGTGCCAGCTCACCAGCGAGAACCAACACTGAAGCTTTCTTT. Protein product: CASSPARTNTEAFF.